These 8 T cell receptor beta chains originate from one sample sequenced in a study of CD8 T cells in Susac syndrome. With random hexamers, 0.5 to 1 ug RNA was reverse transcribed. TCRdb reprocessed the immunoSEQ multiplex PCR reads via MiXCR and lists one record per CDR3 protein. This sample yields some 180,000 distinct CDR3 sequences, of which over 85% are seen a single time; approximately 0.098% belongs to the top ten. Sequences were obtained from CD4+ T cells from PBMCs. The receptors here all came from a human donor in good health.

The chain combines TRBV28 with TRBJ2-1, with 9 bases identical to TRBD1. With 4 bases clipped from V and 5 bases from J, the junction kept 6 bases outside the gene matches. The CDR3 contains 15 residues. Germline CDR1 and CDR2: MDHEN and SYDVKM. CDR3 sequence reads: CASSSFGTGNNEQFF. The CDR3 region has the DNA TGTGCCAGCAGTTCGTTCGGGACAGGGAACAATGAGCAGTTCTTC.

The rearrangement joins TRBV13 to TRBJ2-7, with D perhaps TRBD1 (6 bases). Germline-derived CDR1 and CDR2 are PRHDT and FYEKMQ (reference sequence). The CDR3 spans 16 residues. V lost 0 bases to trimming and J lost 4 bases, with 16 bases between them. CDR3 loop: CASSLGGYRVKYEQYF. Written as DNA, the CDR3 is TGTGCCAGCAGCTTAGGGGGATACAGGGTTAAGTACGAGCAGTACTTC.

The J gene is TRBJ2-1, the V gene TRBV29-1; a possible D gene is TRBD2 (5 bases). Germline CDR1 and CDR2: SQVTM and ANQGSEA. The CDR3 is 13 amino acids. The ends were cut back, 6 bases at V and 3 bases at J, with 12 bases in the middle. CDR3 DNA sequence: TGCAGCGTCACCCTCGGAGGCTACAATGAGCAGTTCTTC. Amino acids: CSVTLGGYNEQFF.

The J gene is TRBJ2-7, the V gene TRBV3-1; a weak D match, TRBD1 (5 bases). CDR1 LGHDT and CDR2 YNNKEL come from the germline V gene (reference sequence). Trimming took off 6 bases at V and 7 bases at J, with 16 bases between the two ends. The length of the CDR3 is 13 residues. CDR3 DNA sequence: TGTGCCAGCAGTATAGCTTCTAGGGGAGAGCAGTACTTC. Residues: CASSIASRGEQYF.

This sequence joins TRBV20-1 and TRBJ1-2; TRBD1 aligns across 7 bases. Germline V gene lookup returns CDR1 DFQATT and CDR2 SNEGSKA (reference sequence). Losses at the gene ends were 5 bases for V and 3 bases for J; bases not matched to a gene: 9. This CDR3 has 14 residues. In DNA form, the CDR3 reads TGCAGTGCTCTACAGGGGCTCCTAGACTATGGCTACACCTTC. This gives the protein CSALQGLLDYGYTF.

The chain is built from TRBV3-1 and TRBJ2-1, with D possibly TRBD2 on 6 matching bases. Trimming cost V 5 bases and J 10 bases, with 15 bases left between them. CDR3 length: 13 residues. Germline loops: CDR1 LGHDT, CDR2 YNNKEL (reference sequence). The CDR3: CASSETSSREQFF. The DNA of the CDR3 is TGTGCCAGCAGCGAAACTAGCTCTAGGGAGCAGTTCTTC.

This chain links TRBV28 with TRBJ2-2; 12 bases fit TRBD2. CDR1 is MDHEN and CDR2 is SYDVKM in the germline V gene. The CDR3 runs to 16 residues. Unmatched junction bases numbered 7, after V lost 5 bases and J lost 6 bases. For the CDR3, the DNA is TGTGCCAGCAGTCTGACTAGCGGGAGTTTGCCCGGGGAGCTGTTTTTT. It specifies CASSLTSGSLPGELFF.

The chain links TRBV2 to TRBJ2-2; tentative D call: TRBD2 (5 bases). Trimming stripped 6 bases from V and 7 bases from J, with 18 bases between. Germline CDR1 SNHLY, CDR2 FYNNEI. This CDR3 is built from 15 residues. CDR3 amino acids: CASRGGQWAVGELFF. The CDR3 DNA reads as TGTGCCAGCAGAGGCGGGCAGTGGGCGGTCGGGGAGCTGTTTTTT. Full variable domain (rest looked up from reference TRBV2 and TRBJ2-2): EPEVTQTPSHQVTQMGQEVILRCVPISNHLYFYWYRQILGQKVEFLVSFYNNEISEKSEIFDDQFSVERPDGSNFTLKIRSTKLEDSAMYFCASRGGQWAVGELFFGEGSRLTVL.